This T cell receptor (beta chain) was recorded in a study of cytomegalovirus exposure and HLA in healthy donors. J gave up 5 bases and V 6 bases, and 2 bases lay outside the gene matches. CDR3 size: 13 residues. From germline, CDR1 is ENHRY and CDR2 SYGVKD. Unrecorded immune exposure was likely among donors, who were nominally healthy when sampled. Findings of the study overall: For most subjects, TCR beta sequences were reported to predict HLA-A and HLA-B alleles with accuracy. Later analysis reportedly placed an Asian-associated ancestry cluster below the roughly 700-donor mean in N-insertions.

Points on this clone: Its specificity is not known.

Primers included in the PCR were 60 Vbeta and 13 Jbeta primers. The table came from immunoSEQ multiplex PCR; TCRdb's copy has only in-frame clones and leaves some out. The table includes 140,000 to 150,000 clones, over 65% detected once. The chain uses TRBV10-3 and TRBJ2-1; 9 positions agree with TRBD2. The receptor's source is a man between 40 and 49 years old in good health and CMV-seropositive. Sequencing was performed on PBMCs. The CDR3 DNA reads TGTGCCATCAGGACTAGCGGTAACAATGAGCAGTTCTTC. It codes for CAIRTSGNNEQFF.